A single sample is the source of the 6 T cell receptor beta chains below, sequenced in a study of OX40 agonist ivuxolimab in advanced cancers. Repertoires were generated with immunoSEQ multiplex PCR, while TCRdb's copy carries only in-frame clones and drops some. The table has 50,000 or so clones, around 85% seen once. Sequencing used CD4+ or CD8+ T cells sorted from blood, obtained in a trial of the OX40 agonist ivuxolimab. These receptors all stem from an adult with an advanced solid tumor such as melanoma, head and neck, liver or kidney cancer.

The chain combines TRBV5-6 with TRBJ1-3; TRBD1 is a possible D gene (5 bases). The CDR3 consists of 15 residues. Germline V CDR1 and CDR2: SGHDT, YYEEEE. V dropped 0 bases and J dropped 4 bases, with 11 bases sitting between them. CDR3 sequence (DNA): TGTGCCAGCAGCTTGGGTGGGGGACTCGGAAACACCATATATTTT. Its protein is CASSLGGGLGNTIYF.

The gene calls are TRBV5-6 and TRBJ1-6; the match to TRBD1 covers 7 bases. Germline V CDR1 and CDR2: SGHDT, YYEEEE. V was clipped by 1 base and J by 8 bases; unmatched bases: 9. This CDR3 is built from 16 residues. Here the CDR3 DNA reads TGTGCCAGCAGCTTGTTAGAGGGGGCAGGTGATTCACCCCTCCACTTT. It is translated as CASSLLEGAGDSPLHF.

V usage is TRBV16 and J usage is TRBJ2-1; no definite D call. V gave up 4 bases and J gave up 10 bases, with 11 bases separating them. This CDR3 is 12 amino acids long. CDR1 and CDR2 from the germline V gene are KGHSY and FQNENV. The CDR3 DNA reads TGTGCCAGCAGCCTCCTGGAGCAGGAGCAGTTCTTC. Its protein is CASSLLEQEQFF.

The chain uses TRBV19 and TRBJ2-1, with 10 bases lining up with TRBD2. This CDR3 is 14 amino acids long. The germline CDR1 and CDR2 sequences are LNHDA and SQIVND (reference sequence). V lost 6 bases and J lost 8; bases outside the gene matches: 7. The CDR3 bases are TGTGCCAGTAGCAATAGCGGGAGGAGAGATGAGCAGTTCTTC. Amino acid sequence: CASSNSGRRDEQFF.

The V gene is TRBV28, the J gene TRBJ1-5; 7 nucleotides match TRBD1. V shed 3 bases and J 3 bases; nucleotides not matched to a gene: 5. Germline CDR1 and CDR2: MDHEN and SYDVKM. This CDR3 comprises 15 residues. CDR3 protein: CASSFLQGSNQPQHF. The DNA for the CDR3 is TGTGCCAGCAGTTTCTTACAGGGGTCCAATCAGCCCCAGCATTTT.

V is TRBV7-9 and J is TRBJ1-5; D uncertain. This CDR3 comprises 14 residues. CDR1 and CDR2 from the germline V gene are SEHNR and FQNEAQ (reference sequence). Trimming cost V 1 base and J 3 bases, with 7 bases left between them. CDR3 loop: CASSLGGFNQPQHF. Written as DNA, the CDR3 is TGTGCCAGCAGCTTAGGAGGGTTCAATCAGCCCCAGCATTTT.